This T cell receptor (beta chain) was profiled in a study of blood T cell repertoires in COVID-19. Method: immunoSEQ multiplex PCR; TCRdb's copy keeps in-frame clones and lacks some. The table includes roughly 190,000 clones, approximately 89% detected once. This clone showed up just a few times. J gave up 2 bases and V 4 bases, and 6 bases lay outside the gene matches. This CDR3 has 15 amino acids. Germline CDR1 reads SGHDT; CDR2 reads YYEEEE. The origin of this receptor is a woman aged 18-29 years who had recovered from COVID-19. The rearrangement links TRBV5-6 to TRBJ2-5; 9 nucleotides align to TRBD1. Sequencing was carried out using PBMCs or T cells enriched from blood (not recorded which). The CDR3 DNA sequence: TGTGCCAGCAGCCCCGGGACAGGGAGTCAAGAGACCCAGTACTTC. It yields the protein CASSPGTGSQETQYF.